This T cell receptor (beta chain) came from a study of CD8 T cells in Susac syndrome. Study-wide points: The TCR sequencing and HLA analysis in the study involved a relatively small number of individuals, as the study acknowledged.

An input of roughly 0.5 to 1 ug of RNA was subjected to reverse transcription using random hexamers. Amplification of the TCR beta CDR3 was carried out by immunoSEQ multiplex PCR, which spanned a total of 54 Vbeta and 13 Jbeta segments. Using its own MiXCR run on the immunoSEQ multiplex PCR reads, TCRdb lists one record per CDR3 protein. This table holds 150,000 to 200,000 distinct CDR3 sequences, approximately 93% found once. Turning to this clonotype: The antigen is undetermined.

Trimming removed 2 bases at V and 3 bases at J, with 16 bases between. CDR1 and CDR2 from the germline V gene are KGHDR and SFDVKD. The CDR3 spans 17 residues. TCR beta sequencing was performed on blood CD8+ and CD4+ T cells. Control patients had untreated stable or active relapsing-remitting multiple sclerosis by revised McDonald criteria. The receptor was derived from a human donor with multiple sclerosis. The material sequenced was CD4+ T cells from PBMCs. The chain has TRBV24-1 and TRBJ1-5; no clear D gene. The DNA for the CDR3 is TGTGCCACCAGTGATTGGGATGTAACAAATATCAATCAGCCCCAGCATTTT. Amino acids: CATSDWDVTNINQPQHF.